This is a list of T cell receptor beta chains from one sample in a study of control samples from healthy donors and cancer patients. Sequencing was performed with immunoSEQ multiplex PCR; in TCRdb, only in-frame clones are kept and a portion is missing. The sample has some 150,000 clones; roughly 95% are singletons. Sequenced material: blood. The source of these receptors is a woman younger than 45 in good health. Each CDR3 is given with its conserved first and last residue. D genes are given only for firm matches. Size is omitted from some rows. Given values are once, few, many or a class for expanded clones.

d_call j_call clone_size v_call cdr3_nt cdr3_aa
NA TRBJ2-1 NA TRBV5-5 TGTGCCAGCAGCTTTAGTCCCTACAATGAGCAGTTCTTC CASSFSPYNEQFF
NA TRBJ1-1 NA TRBV28 TGTGCCAGCAGTCCTCACCCAGGGAGGGTAGCTTTCTTT CASSPHPGRVAFF
TRBD2 TRBJ2-1 NA TRBV7-2 TGTGCCAGCAGCTTAGTATATAGCGGGAGATTGTTCTATGAGCAGTTCTTC CASSLVYSGRLFYEQFF
TRBD2 TRBJ2-5 NA TRBV7-9 TGTGCCAGCAGCTTAGGTCAGCTAGCGGGGGAGGAGACCCAGTACTTC CASSLGQLAGEETQYF
TRBD1 TRBJ1-5 once TRBV10-3 TGTGCCATCAGACAGGGGACGGATCAGCCCCAGCATTTT CAIRQGTDQPQHF
NA TRBJ1-4 NA TRBV21-1 TGTGCCAGCAGCCACGGTTCGGACACCACTAATGAAAAACTGTTTTTT CASSHGSDTTNEKLFF
NA TRBJ1-1 NA TRBV24-1 TGTGCCACCAGTGATCCCCGACAGGAGGGCACTGAAGCTTTCTTT CATSDPRQEGTEAFF
NA TRBJ2-3 NA TRBV7-9 TGTGCCAGCAGCCCCGGCGGGGATACGCAGTATTTT CASSPGGDTQYF
NA TRBJ2-5 NA TRBV2 TGTGCCAGCACTTGGTCCGGATCAGAGACCCAGTACTTC CASTWSGSETQYF
TRBD1 TRBJ2-5 NA TRBV7-2 TGTGCCAGCAGCATCAACGTGTGGGACAGGGGAGAGACCCAGTACTTC CASSINVWDRGETQYF
NA TRBJ1-1 once TRBV6-5 TGTGCCAGCAGAGCCCATCAGGGTGTAGACACTGAAGCTTTCTTT CASRAHQGVDTEAFF
TRBD2 TRBJ2-1 NA TRBV4-1 TGCGCCAGCAGCCGCTTCGATGGGGCTAGCGGCAATGAGCAGTTCTTC CASSRFDGASGNEQFF
TRBD1 TRBJ1-4 NA TRBV5-1 TGCGCCAGCAGCGCCTCCGGGACAGGGTCCGAAAAACTGTTTTTT CASSASGTGSEKLFF
NA TRBJ1-1 NA TRBV10-3 TGTGCCATAGCGGGGCAGGGGACCACTGAAGCTTTCTTT CAIAGQGTTEAFF
NA TRBJ1-6 NA TRBV30 TGTGCCTGGAGTTACGGAGGAGGCGGCTATAATTCACTCCTCCACTTT CAWSYGGGGYNSLLHF
NA TRBJ1-5 NA TRBV28 TGTGCCAGCAGGCCCGGCGGTGATAGCAATCAGCCCCAGCATTTT CASRPGGDSNQPQHF
NA TRBJ2-3 NA TRBV7-9 TGTGCCAGCAGCTTAACAGTAGGCACAGATACGCAGTATTTT CASSLTVGTDTQYF
NA TRBJ1-2 NA TRBV7-6 TGTGCCAGCAGCTTAGTTTCAGGGGATCTTAACTATGGCTACACCTTC CASSLVSGDLNYGYTF
NA TRBJ1-4 NA TRBV18 TGTGCCAGCTCACCAACAAAGGATGCAACTAATGAAAAACTGTTTTTT CASSPTKDATNEKLFF
TRBD1 TRBJ2-7 NA TRBV28 TGTGCCAGCAGTTCACCGGGACAGGGGGCTGACGAGCAGTACTTC CASSSPGQGADEQYF
TRBD1 TRBJ1-2 NA TRBV3-1/TRBV3-2 TGTGCCAGCAGCCTCGGGACAGTTAAAGGCTACACCTTC CASSLGTVKGYTF
TRBD1 TRBJ2-7 NA TRBV10-2 TGCGCCAGCAGCCGGGACAGGGTGATATCCTACGAGCAGTACTTC CASSRDRVISYEQYF
NA TRBJ2-3 few TRBV27 TGTGCCAGCAGTTTAGGAGATACGCAGTATTTT CASSLGDTQYF
TRBD2 TRBJ2-1 NA TRBV27 TGTGCCAGCAGCACCGGGACTAGCGGGTCGAATGAGCAGTTCTTC CASSTGTSGSNEQFF
NA TRBJ2-7 NA TRBV2 TGTGCCATCACTGACAGTACCTACGAGCAGTACTTC CAITDSTYEQYF
NA TRBJ1-4 NA TRBV28 TGTGCCAGCAGTTCCAGGGGTGCAACTAATGAAAAACTGTTTTTT CASSSRGATNEKLFF
TRBD2 TRBJ2-1 NA TRBV5-1 TGCGCCAGCAGCTCAGCGGGAGTCAGCGTGGCGGTTTACAATGAGCAGTTCTTC CASSSAGVSVAVYNEQFF
TRBD1 TRBJ1-2 NA TRBV27 TGTGCCAGCAGTCAACTAGGGACAGGGGGCGACTATGGCTACACCTTC CASSQLGTGGDYGYTF
TRBD1 TRBJ2-7 NA TRBV20-1 TGCAGTGGCACAGGGGGCTACGAGCAGTACTTC CSGTGGYEQYF
TRBD1 TRBJ2-2 NA TRBV14 TGTGCCAGCAGCCGAAGGGACAGGAACACCGGGGAGCTGTTTTTT CASSRRDRNTGELFF
NA TRBJ1-1 NA TRBV3-1/TRBV3-2 TGTGCCAGCAGCGCATGGCGTGGCCAAGGGGACACTGAAGCTTTCTTT CASSAWRGQGDTEAFF
NA TRBJ1-5 NA TRBV28 TGTGCCAGCAGTTTTTGGGGCAATCAGCCCCAGCATTTT CASSFWGNQPQHF
NA TRBJ1-1 NA TRBV11-2 TGTGCCAGCAGCTTAACAGTCGCCACTGAAGCTTTCTTT CASSLTVATEAFF
NA TRBJ2-1 NA TRBV28 TGTGCCAGCAGTTTGGGGGATTACAATGAGCAGTTCTTC CASSLGDYNEQFF
TRBD1 TRBJ1-4 NA TRBV7-2 TGTGCCAGCAGCACTACAGGGACAGGGGGTGAAAAACTGTTTTTT CASSTTGTGGEKLFF
NA TRBJ1-1 NA TRBV5-6 TGTGCCAGCAGCTTTGGGGACGCGTGGAACACTGAAGCTTTCTTT CASSFGDAWNTEAFF
NA TRBJ2-1 NA TRBV7-2 TGTGCCAGCAGCTTAGATTGGGGGGGCCCACCCACCTACAATGAGCAGTTCTTC CASSLDWGGPPTYNEQFF
NA TRBJ2-4 NA TRBV18 TGTGCCAGCTCACCACCATGGGGGGTGGTAGCCAAAAACATTCAGTACTTC CASSPPWGVVAKNIQYF